The subject of this entry is one TCR beta chain. The antigen is not known. The entry originates in a study of T cell responses to AZD1222 COVID-19 vaccine. Study at large: Pooled in the analysis were second doses at about 4 or about 12 weeks. Study-level findings and limits: Only 5 to 7 AZD1222 recipients tested seropositive at baseline. Spike-specific TCRs gained breadth and depth after people received two AZD1222 doses.

The table came from immunoSEQ multiplex PCR; TCRdb's copy has only in-frame clones and leaves some out. The sample has more than 95,000 clones; 90% are singletons. Deletions cut 0 bases from V and 6 bases from J, with 9 bases between. The CDR3 runs to 14 residues. CDR1 SGHRS and CDR2 YFSETQ come from the germline V gene. The specimen was peripheral blood, collected on day 0 of AZD1222 vaccination. The receptor was isolated from an adult in good health. This chain links TRBV5-1 with TRBJ2-2; no clear D gene. CDR3 DNA sequence: TGCGCCAGCAGCTTGGAACCAGGAGCCGGGGAGCTGTTTTTT. It yields the protein CASSLEPGAGELFF.